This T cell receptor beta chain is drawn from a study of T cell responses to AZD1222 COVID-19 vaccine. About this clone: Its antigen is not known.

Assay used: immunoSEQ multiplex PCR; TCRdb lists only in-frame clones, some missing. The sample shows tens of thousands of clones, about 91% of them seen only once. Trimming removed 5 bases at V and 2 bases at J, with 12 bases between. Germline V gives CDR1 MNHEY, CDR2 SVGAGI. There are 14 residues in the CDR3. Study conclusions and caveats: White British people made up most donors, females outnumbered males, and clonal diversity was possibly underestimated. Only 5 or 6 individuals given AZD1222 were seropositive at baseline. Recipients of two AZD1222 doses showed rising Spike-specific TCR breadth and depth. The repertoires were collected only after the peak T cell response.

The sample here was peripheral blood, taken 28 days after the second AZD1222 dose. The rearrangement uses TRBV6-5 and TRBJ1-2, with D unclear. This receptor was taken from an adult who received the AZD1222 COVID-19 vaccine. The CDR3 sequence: CASSSSTQNYGYTF. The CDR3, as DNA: TGTGCCAGCAGTAGCTCTACTCAGAACTATGGCTACACCTTC.